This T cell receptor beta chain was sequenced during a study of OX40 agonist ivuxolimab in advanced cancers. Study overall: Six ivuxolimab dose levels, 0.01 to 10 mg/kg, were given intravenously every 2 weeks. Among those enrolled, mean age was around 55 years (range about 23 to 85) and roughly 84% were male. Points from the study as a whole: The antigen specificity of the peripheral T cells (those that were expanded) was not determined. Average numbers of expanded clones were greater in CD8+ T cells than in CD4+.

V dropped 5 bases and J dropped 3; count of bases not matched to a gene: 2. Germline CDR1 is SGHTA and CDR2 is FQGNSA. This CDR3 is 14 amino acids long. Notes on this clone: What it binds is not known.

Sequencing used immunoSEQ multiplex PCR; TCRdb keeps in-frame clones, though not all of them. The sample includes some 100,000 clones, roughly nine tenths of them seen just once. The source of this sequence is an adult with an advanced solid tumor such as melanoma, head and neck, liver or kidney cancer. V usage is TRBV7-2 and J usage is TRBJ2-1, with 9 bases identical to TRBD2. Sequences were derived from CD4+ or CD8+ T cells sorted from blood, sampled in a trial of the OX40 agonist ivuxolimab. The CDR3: CASSVSGSYNEQFF. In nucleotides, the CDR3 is TGTGCCAGCAGCGTTAGCGGGAGCTACAATGAGCAGTTCTTC.